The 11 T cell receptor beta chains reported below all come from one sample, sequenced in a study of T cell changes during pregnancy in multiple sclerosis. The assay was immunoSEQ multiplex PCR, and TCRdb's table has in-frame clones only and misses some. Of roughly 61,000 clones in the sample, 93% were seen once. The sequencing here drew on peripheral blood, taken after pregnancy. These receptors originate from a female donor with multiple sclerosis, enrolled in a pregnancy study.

CDR3 DNA sequence: TGTGCCATCAAAGACTACCCGGACGAGAATGAGCAGTTCTTC. Protein: CAIKDYPDENEQFF. The chain has TRBV11-2 and TRBJ2-1, with D perhaps TRBD2 (5 bases). Per the germline V gene, CDR1 is SGHAT and CDR2 is FQNNGV. Trimming took off 10 bases at V and 7 bases at J, with 20 bases between the two ends. This CDR3 spans 14 amino acids.

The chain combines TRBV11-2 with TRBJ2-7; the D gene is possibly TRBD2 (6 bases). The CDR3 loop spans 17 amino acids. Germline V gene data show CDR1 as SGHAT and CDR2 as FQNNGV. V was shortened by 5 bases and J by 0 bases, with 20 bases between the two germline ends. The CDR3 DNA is TGTGCCAGCAGCCGACAATTTAGCGGCCCGAACTCCTACGAGCAGTACTTC. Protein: CASSRQFSGPNSYEQYF.

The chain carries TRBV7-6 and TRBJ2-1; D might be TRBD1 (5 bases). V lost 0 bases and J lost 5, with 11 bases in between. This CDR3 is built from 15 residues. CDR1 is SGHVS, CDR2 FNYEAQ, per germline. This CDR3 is CASSLARTRDNEQFF. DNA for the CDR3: TGTGCCAGCAGCTTAGCAAGGACAAGGGACAATGAGCAGTTCTTC.

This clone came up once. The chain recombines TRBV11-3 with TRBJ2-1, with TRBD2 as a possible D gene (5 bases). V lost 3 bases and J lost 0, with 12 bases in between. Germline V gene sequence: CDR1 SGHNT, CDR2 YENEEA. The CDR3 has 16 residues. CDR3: CASSFNSRGSYNEQFF. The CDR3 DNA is TGTGCCAGCAGCTTTAATTCCCGGGGCTCCTACAATGAGCAGTTCTTC.

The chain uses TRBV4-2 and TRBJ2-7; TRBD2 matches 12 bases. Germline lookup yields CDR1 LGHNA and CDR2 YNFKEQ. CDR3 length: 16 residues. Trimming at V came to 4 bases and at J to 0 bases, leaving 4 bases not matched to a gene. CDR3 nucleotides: TGTGCCAGCAGCCCATTGACTAGCGGGAGCTCCTACGAGCAGTACTTC. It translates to CASSPLTSGSSYEQYF.

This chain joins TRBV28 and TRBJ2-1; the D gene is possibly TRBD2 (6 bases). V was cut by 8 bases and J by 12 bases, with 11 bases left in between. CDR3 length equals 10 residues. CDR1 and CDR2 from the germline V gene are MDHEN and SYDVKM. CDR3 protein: CASLGGVQFF. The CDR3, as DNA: TGTGCCAGCTTGGGGGGAGTGCAGTTCTTC.

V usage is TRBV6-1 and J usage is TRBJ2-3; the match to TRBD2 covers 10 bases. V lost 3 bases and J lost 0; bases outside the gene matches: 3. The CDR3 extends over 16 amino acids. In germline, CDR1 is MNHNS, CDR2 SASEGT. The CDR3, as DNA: TGTGCCAGCAGTGAGACGACTAGCGGGAGCACAGATACGCAGTATTTT. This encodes CASSETTSGSTDTQYF.

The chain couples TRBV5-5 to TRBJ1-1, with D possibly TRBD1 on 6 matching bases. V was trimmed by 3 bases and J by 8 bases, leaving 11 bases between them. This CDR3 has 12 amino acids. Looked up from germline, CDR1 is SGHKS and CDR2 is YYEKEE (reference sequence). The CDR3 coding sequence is TGTGCCAGCAGCTCAGGACAGCCCGAAGCTTTCTTT. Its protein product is CASSSGQPEAFF.

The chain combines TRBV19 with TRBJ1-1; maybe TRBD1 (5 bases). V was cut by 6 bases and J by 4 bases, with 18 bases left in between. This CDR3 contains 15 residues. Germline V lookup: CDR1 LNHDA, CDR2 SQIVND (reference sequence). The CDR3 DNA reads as TGTGCCAGTAGCTTCGCAGGCAGGGTTTTCACTGAAGCTTTCTTT. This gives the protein CASSFAGRVFTEAFF.

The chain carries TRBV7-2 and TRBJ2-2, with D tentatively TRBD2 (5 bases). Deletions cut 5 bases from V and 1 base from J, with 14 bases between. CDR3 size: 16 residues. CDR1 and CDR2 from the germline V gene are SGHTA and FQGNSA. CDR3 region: CASSTERGLNTGELFF. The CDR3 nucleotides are TGTGCCAGCAGCACCGAGCGAGGACTGAACACCGGGGAGCTGTTTTTT.

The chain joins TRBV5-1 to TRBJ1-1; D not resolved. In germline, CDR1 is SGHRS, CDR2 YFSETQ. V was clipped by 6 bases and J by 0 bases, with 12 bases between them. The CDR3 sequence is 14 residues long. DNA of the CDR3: TGCGCCAGCAATCCAAACGGGATGAACACTGAAGCTTTCTTT. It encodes CASNPNGMNTEAFF.